The following is a T cell receptor beta chain sequence with its context. A single base is all that separates this from a far larger clone, so a read error is likely. The sample is drawn from a study of shared clonotypes between healthy human individuals. Deep level was the assay's run setting. Approximately 29,000 T cell genomes, or 250 to 300 ng DNA, went into replicate PCRs of unsorted PBMC. Some clones are missing from TCRdb's copy, which holds only in-frame ones; the method was immunoSEQ multiplex PCR. The data show about half a million clones, with 81% seen just once and roughly 13% held by the top ten. Per germline, CDR1 SGHNT and CDR2 YENEEA. The CDR3 is 17 residues long. Each of the donors was a healthy adult who was HIV-negative and had not had a recent acute infection or vaccination. Researchers drew on around 83 million PBMCs for genomic DNA from unsorted samples.

The chain recombines TRBV11-3 with TRBJ2-2; TRBD2 aligns across 7 bases. Sequenced material: PBMCs. The receptor comes from a woman in her thirties or forties in good health. Some clones in this sample may be carry-over from other donors' samples. Here the CDR3 DNA reads TGTGCCAGCAGCTCCTCAGCGAGCGGGGAGAACACCGGGGAGCCGTTTTTT. It codes for CASSSSASGENTGEPFF. Together with reference TRBV11-3 and TRBJ2-2, the CDR3 gives the full variable domain: EAGVVQSPRYKIIEKKQPVAFWCNPISGHNTLYWYLQNLGQGPELLIRYENEEAVDDSQLPKDRFSAERLKGVDSTLKIQPAELGDSAVYLCASSSSASGENTGEPFFGEGSRLTVL.